This passage covers 29 T cell receptor beta chains from one sample sequenced in a study of OX40 agonist ivuxolimab in advanced cancers. Using immunoSEQ multiplex PCR, the repertoire was profiled, and TCRdb retains in-frame clones only, with some absent. The sample lists about 36,000 clones, around 77% seen once, with roughly a fifth in the top ten. The starting material was CD4+ or CD8+ T cells sorted from blood, obtained in a trial of the OX40 agonist ivuxolimab. Receptors originate from an adult with an advanced solid tumor such as melanoma, head and neck, liver or kidney cancer.

This chain joins TRBV6-5 and TRBJ2-2; D unclear. The better agreement between TRBJ1-3 and the DNA end casts doubt on the J call. CDR1 is MNHEY and CDR2 is SVGAGI in the germline V gene. This CDR3 contains 14 residues. The CDR3 is CATSLAGDGNTIYF. The CDR3 nucleotides read TGTGCCACCAGCTTGGCGGGTGACGGAAACACCATATATTTT.

This chain links TRBV29-1 with TRBJ1-2; D is ambiguous. The CDR3 runs to 13 residues. V lost 0 bases, J lost 3 bases, and 8 bases lay in between. CDR1 and CDR2 (germline): SQVTM, ANQGSEA. Written as DNA, the CDR3 is TGCAGCGTTGAAGATTGGGGTCACTATGGCTACACCTTC. This codes for CSVEDWGHYGYTF.

The V gene is TRBV4-1, the J gene TRBJ2-7; D is possibly TRBD2 (6 bases). CDR1 and CDR2 (germline): MGHRA, YSYEKL. The CDR3 length is 16 residues. The V end was cut by 4 bases, the J end by 2 bases, with 18 bases between. In DNA form, the CDR3 reads TGCGCCAGCAGCCGGTTTCGGGGGACCTTTCCCTACGAGCAGTACTTC. Encoded protein: CASSRFRGTFPYEQYF.

This clone is deemed medium-sized. The rearrangement links TRBV28 to TRBJ2-7; TRBD2 matches 7 bases. The V segment lost 4 bases and the J segment 7 bases; nucleotides outside the gene matches: 4. Germline CDR1 MDHEN, CDR2 SYDVKM. This CDR3 comprises 12 residues. The CDR3 DNA reads TGTGCCAGCAGTTCCCCCGGGGGGGAGCAGTACTTC. This translates into CASSSPGGEQYF.

The chain joins TRBV27 to TRBJ2-7; 9 nucleotides align to TRBD2. This CDR3 spans 15 amino acids. V was pared by 2 bases and J by 3 bases, with 5 bases of the junction left unmatched. The germline V gene has CDR1 MNHEY and CDR2 SMNVEV (reference sequence). CDR3 sequence (DNA): TGTGCCAGCAGTTTAAGGTTAGCGGGGGACTACGAGCAGTACTTC. It codes for CASSLRLAGDYEQYF.

The genes are TRBV10-3 and TRBJ1-1, with TRBD1 as a possible D gene (5 bases). This CDR3 is 16 amino acids long. V lost 0 bases to trimming and J lost 2 bases, with 13 bases between them. The germline CDR1 and CDR2 sequences are ENHRY and SYGVKD. CDR3 residues: CAISESGNRQNTEAFF. In nucleotides, the CDR3 is TGTGCCATCAGTGAGTCCGGTAACAGGCAAAACACTGAAGCTTTCTTT.

This clone was detected only a few times. The genes are TRBV7-9 and TRBJ2-2; no clear D gene. The CDR3 runs to 14 residues. The V and J ends lost 5 bases and 2 bases respectively, with 9 bases between them. Per germline, CDR1 SEHNR and CDR2 FQNEAQ (reference sequence). CDR3 loop: CASSPTVNTGELFF. The CDR3 DNA follows: TGTGCCAGCAGCCCGACCGTTAACACCGGGGAGCTGTTTTTT.

The gene calls are TRBV6-5 and TRBJ1-4, with 7 bases identical to TRBD1. The CDR3 spans 16 residues. The V gene end was trimmed by 0 bases and the J gene end by 5 bases; junction bases not matched to a gene: 6. Germline V gene sequence: CDR1 MNHEY, CDR2 SVGAGI. Written as DNA, the CDR3 is TGTGCCAGCAGTTACTCGGGGGACAGCATCAATGAAAAACTGTTTTTT. This encodes CASSYSGDSINEKLFF.

This sequence joins TRBV4-2 and TRBJ2-3, with 10 nucleotides matching TRBD2. Germline V gene data show CDR1 as LGHNA and CDR2 as YNFKEQ. CDR3 size: 15 residues. Trimming took 3 bases from V and 0 from J; bases not matched to a gene: 0. CDR3 residues: CASSHSGGSTDTQYF. CDR3 coding DNA: TGTGCCAGCAGCCATAGCGGGGGGAGCACAGATACGCAGTATTTT.

V usage is TRBV5-4 and J usage is TRBJ2-5; 11 nucleotides align to TRBD2. V was pared by 4 bases and J by 2 bases, with 7 bases of the junction left unmatched. From germline, CDR1 is SGHNT and CDR2 YYREEE (reference sequence). The CDR3 covers 16 residues. The DNA of the CDR3 is TGTGCCAGCAGCACCCTCCTAGCGGGAGGTCAAGAGACCCAGTACTTC. Encoded protein: CASSTLLAGGQETQYF.

In its sample, this clone is medium-sized. The chain employs TRBV15 and TRBJ1-2, with a weak D call TRBD1 (5 bases). Germline values: CDR1 LNHNV, CDR2 YYDKDF (reference sequence). Trimming pared 3 bases from V and 14 bases from J, leaving 16 bases between. The CDR3 covers 12 residues. The DNA of the CDR3 is TGTGCCACCAGCAGTGGGACGGGAGGGGCTACCTTC. Protein: CATSSGTGGATF.

The chain employs TRBV7-9 and TRBJ1-1; possibly TRBD1 for D (5 bases). V was clipped by 4 bases and J by 0 bases, with 18 bases between them. CDR1 is SEHNR and CDR2 is FQNEAQ in the germline V gene (reference sequence). The CDR3 totals 17 residues. The CDR3 DNA sequence: TGTGCCAGCAGCTCGTATTCCCCGGGACGGTTGAACACTGAAGCTTTCTTT. Translating it yields CASSSYSPGRLNTEAFF.

This clone was detected once. The chain joins TRBV5-1 to TRBJ2-7; TRBD2 matches at 8 bases. Germline V gene lookup returns CDR1 SGHRS and CDR2 YFSETQ. The CDR3 has 19 residues. V shed 1 base and J 3 bases; nucleotides not matched to a gene: 18. The CDR3 nucleotides read TGCGCCAGCAGCTTGTCGGGAGCGGGAGAGTCAGCCGCCTACTACGAGCAGTACTTC. Translation: CASSLSGAGESAAYYEQYF.

The genes are TRBV27 and TRBJ1-6; no clear D gene. V lost 3 bases, J lost 1 base, and 10 bases lay in between. CDR1 is MNHEY and CDR2 is SMNVEV in the germline V gene (reference sequence). The CDR3 runs to 16 residues. Here the CDR3 DNA reads TGTGCCAGCAGTTTGGGTGGCAGATCCTATAATTCACCCCTCCACTTT. The encoded protein is CASSLGGRSYNSPLHF.

The J gene is TRBJ1-1, the V gene TRBV5-1; 8 positions match TRBD1. Looked up from germline, CDR1 is SGHRS and CDR2 is YFSETQ. The junction had 2 bases not matched to a gene; V was cut back by 5 bases and J by 5 bases. The CDR3 has 12 residues. The CDR3 loop reads CASSQGATEAFF. Here the CDR3 DNA reads TGCGCCAGCAGTCAGGGGGCGACTGAAGCTTTCTTT.

The chain's CDR3 is CASSYSLAGGRTGELFF. CDR3 DNA sequence: TGTGCCAGCAGTTATTCACTGGCGGGGGGGCGGACCGGGGAGCTGTTTTTT. This chain joins TRBV28 and TRBJ2-2, with 9 bases matching TRBD2. Germline loops: CDR1 MDHEN, CDR2 SYDVKM. V shed 4 bases and J 5 bases; nucleotides not matched to a gene: 11. The CDR3 totals 17 residues.

The DNA for the CDR3 is TGTGCCAGCAGTTACTCGACAGGTTACGAGCAGTACTTC. This translates into CASSYSTGYEQYF. The chain recombines TRBV6-5 with TRBJ2-7; maybe TRBD1 (6 bases). This CDR3 has 13 amino acids. V lost 0 bases to trimming and J lost 4 bases, with 7 bases between them. Germline assignment: CDR1 MNHEY and CDR2 SVGAGI.

The rearrangement links TRBV7-9 to TRBJ2-1; D is uncertain. CDR3 length equals 14 residues. Germline CDR1 is SEHNR and CDR2 is FQNEAQ (reference sequence). V shed 5 bases and J shed 10 bases, with 18 bases lying between them. The CDR3, as DNA: TGTGCCAGCAGCACCGATCGCCTGGGTGGCGAGCAGTTCTTC. It is translated as CASSTDRLGGEQFF.

This rearrangement joins TRBV5-1 to TRBJ2-1; 9 bases are shared with TRBD2. J gave up 9 bases and V 5 bases, and 12 bases lay outside the gene matches. This CDR3 contains 15 residues. Germline-derived CDR1 and CDR2 are SGHRS and YFSETQ. The CDR3 reads CASRQPGLAPSEQFF. As DNA, the CDR3 is TGCGCCAGCAGGCAACCGGGACTAGCCCCCTCTGAGCAGTTCTTC.

This clone was seen just once. This chain joins TRBV5-4 and TRBJ2-1, with D perhaps being TRBD1 or TRBD2 (5 bases each). The CDR3 has 15 amino acids. Germline values: CDR1 SGHNT, CDR2 YYREEE (reference sequence). V was cut by 0 bases and J by 7 bases, with 14 bases left in between. The CDR3 reads CASSLGWGPQNEQFF. For the CDR3, the DNA is TGTGCCAGCAGCTTGGGATGGGGACCACAAAATGAGCAGTTCTTC.

By share, this clone counts as medium-sized (0.01 to 0.1%). The V and J genes are TRBV28 and TRBJ1-5; D perhaps matches TRBD1 (6 bases). The V end was cut by 1 base, the J end by 6 bases, with 13 bases between. Germline V gene sequence: CDR1 MDHEN, CDR2 SYDVKM. The CDR3 spans 15 residues. Written as DNA, the CDR3 is TGTGCCAGCAGTTTATTGGTGACAGGCTCTCAGCCCCAGCATTTT. It translates to CASSLLVTGSQPQHF.

J is TRBJ2-7 and V is TRBV5-8; D is uncertain. From germline, CDR1 is SGHTS and CDR2 YDEGEE. Trimming took off 2 bases at V and 2 bases at J, with 8 bases between the two ends. This CDR3 spans 13 amino acids. The chain's CDR3 is CASSFSSAYEQYF. The CDR3 DNA reads as TGTGCCAGCAGCTTTAGCTCGGCCTACGAGCAGTACTTC.

The chain employs TRBV5-6 and TRBJ1-4, with D maybe TRBD1 (5 bases). CDR1 is SGHDT and CDR2 is YYEEEE in the germline V gene. CDR3 length: 15 amino acids. Trimming took 4 bases from V and 3 from J, leaving 13 bases between them. In DNA form, the CDR3 reads TGTGCCAGCAGCCCCGCGGGGGTGGCTAATGAAAAACTGTTTTTT. Protein product: CASSPAGVANEKLFF.

The J gene is TRBJ1-1, the V gene TRBV5-1; D might be TRBD1 (6 bases). The CDR3 has 15 amino acids. CDR1 SGHRS and CDR2 YFSETQ come from the germline V gene. The V gene lost 0 bases and the J gene lost 6 bases, with 15 bases spanning the gap. The CDR3, as DNA: TGCGCCAGCAGCTTGGTGGGGGGCATTGACCCTGAAGCTTTCTTT. This encodes CASSLVGGIDPEAFF.

The V and J genes are TRBV25-1 and TRBJ2-2, with D unresolved. This CDR3 spans 12 amino acids. Looked up from germline, CDR1 is MGHDK and CDR2 is SYGVNS. V was cut by 5 bases and J by 8 bases, with 9 bases left in between. The chain's CDR3 is CASSPSLGELFF. The CDR3 DNA reads TGTGCCAGCAGTCCGAGTTTGGGGGAGCTGTTTTTT.

The chain uses TRBV28 and TRBJ2-7, with a tentative D call TRBD2 (6 bases). Germline lookup yields CDR1 MDHEN and CDR2 SYDVKM. The CDR3 is made up of 19 amino acids. Between the trimmed V and J ends, which lost 5 bases and 1 base, there was a span of 27 bases. The CDR3 DNA is TGTGCCAGCAGTCCTGGCGGGTGGAAGGGAGCGGGCCTATCCTACGAGCAGTACTTC. It specifies CASSPGGWKGAGLSYEQYF.

The genes are TRBV5-6 and TRBJ1-6, with 7 bases that match TRBD1. Germline trimming cut 2 bases from V and 7 bases from J; bases unmatched to any gene: 6. The CDR3 contains 15 residues. Germline CDR1 is SGHDT and CDR2 is YYEEEE. The CDR3 nucleotides are TGTGCCAGCAGCTTCATACCGGGACAGAATTCACCCCTCCACTTT. Protein: CASSFIPGQNSPLHF.

The rearrangement uses TRBV27 and TRBJ2-5, with 14 bases that match TRBD2. The CDR3 length is 18 residues. Germline CDR1 is MNHEY and CDR2 is SMNVEV (reference sequence). V lost 5 bases, J lost 0 bases, and 8 bases stayed unmatched. CDR3 sequence reads: CASSPGLAGGPYQETQYF. CDR3 DNA sequence: TGTGCCAGCAGTCCCGGACTAGCGGGGGGTCCTTACCAAGAGACCCAGTACTTC.

This chain connects TRBV10-1 to TRBJ1-3, with D uncertain. V was trimmed by 7 bases and J by 0 bases, leaving 7 bases between them. The CDR3 contains 13 residues. CDR1 and CDR2 from the germline V gene are WNHNN and SYGVQD (reference sequence). CDR3: CASKPNSGNTIYF. The CDR3 coding sequence is TGCGCCAGCAAGCCCAACTCTGGAAACACCATATATTTT.